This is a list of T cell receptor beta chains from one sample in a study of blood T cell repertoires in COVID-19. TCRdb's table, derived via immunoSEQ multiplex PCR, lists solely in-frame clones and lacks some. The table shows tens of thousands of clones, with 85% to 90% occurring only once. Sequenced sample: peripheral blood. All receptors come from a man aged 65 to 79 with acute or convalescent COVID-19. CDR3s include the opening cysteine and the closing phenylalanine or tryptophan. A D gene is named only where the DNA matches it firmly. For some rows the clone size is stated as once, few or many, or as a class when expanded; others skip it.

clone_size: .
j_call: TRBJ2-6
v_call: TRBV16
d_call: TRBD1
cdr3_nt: TGTGCCAGCAGCCCCCAAGGACAGGGGGCTAGAGGGGCCAACGTCCTGACTTTC
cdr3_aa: CASSPQGQGARGANVLTF

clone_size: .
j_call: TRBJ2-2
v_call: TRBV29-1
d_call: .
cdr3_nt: TGCAGCGTCCGGGGTCGGGGGAAATACACCGGGGAGCTGTTTTTT
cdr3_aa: CSVRGRGKYTGELFF

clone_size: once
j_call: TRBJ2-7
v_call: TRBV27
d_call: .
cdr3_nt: TGTGCCAGCAGTTTATATCTGGGCCCCTACGAGCAGTACTTC
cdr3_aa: CASSLYLGPYEQYF

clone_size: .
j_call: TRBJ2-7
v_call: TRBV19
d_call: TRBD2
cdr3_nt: TGTGCCAGTAGTCTCAGAGGGACTAGCGGAACCTACGAGCAGTACTTC
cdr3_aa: CASSLRGTSGTYEQYF

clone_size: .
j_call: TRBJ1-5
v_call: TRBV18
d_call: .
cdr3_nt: TGTGCCAGCTCACCGACACCACGGCAGAATCAGCCCCAGCATTTT
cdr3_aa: CASSPTPRQNQPQHF

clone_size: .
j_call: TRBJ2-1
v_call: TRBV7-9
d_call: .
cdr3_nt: TGTGCCAGCAGCTTAACGGGTGATGAGCAGTTCTTC
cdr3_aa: CASSLTGDEQFF

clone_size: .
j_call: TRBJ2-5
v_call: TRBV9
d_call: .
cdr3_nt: TGTGCCAGCAGCGTAGGTCCTAGCCAAGAGACCCAGTACTTC
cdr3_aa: CASSVGPSQETQYF

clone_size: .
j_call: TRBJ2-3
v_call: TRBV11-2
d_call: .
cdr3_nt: TGTGCCAGCAGCTTAACCCTGGTCAGGCAGTATTTT
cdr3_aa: CASSLTLVRQYF

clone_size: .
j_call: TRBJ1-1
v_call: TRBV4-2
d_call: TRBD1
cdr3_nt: TGTGCCAGCAGCCAAGGGGACAGAATGAACACTGAAGCTTTCTTT
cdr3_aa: CASSQGDRMNTEAFF

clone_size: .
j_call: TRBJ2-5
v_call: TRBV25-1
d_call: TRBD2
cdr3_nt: TGTGCCAGCAGTGATCCGGGACTAGCGGGAGCGGGGGAGACCCAGTACTTC
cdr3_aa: CASSDPGLAGAGETQYF

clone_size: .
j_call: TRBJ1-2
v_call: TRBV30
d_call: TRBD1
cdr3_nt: TGTGTATCGGGACAGGCTGAGTATGGCTACACCTTC
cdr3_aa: CVSGQAEYGYTF

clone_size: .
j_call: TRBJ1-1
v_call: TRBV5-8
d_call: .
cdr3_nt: TGTGCCAGCAGACTACTAAGGGGGAACACTGAAGCTTTCTTT
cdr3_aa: CASRLLRGNTEAFF

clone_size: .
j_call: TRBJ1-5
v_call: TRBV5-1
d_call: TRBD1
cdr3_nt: TGCGCCAGCAGCGGCGGGACAGCGAATCAGCCCCAGCATTTT
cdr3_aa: CASSGGTANQPQHF

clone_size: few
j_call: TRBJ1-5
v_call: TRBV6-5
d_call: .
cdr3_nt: TGTGCCAGCATGCCTAGGGGTAGCAATCAGCCCCAGCATTTT
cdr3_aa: CASMPRGSNQPQHF

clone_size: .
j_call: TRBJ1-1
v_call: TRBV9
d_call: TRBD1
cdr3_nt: TGTGCCAGCAGCCCGGGACAGGCGACGAACACTGAAGCTTTCTTT
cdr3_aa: CASSPGQATNTEAFF

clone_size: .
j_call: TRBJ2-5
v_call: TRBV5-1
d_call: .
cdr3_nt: TGCGCCAGCAGCTCCCGGGGACAAGAGACCCAGTACTTC
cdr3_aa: CASSSRGQETQYF

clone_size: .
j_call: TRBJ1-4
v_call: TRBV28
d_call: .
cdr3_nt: TGTGCCAGCAGACCCCCGGGTCCCGGTCGCGAAAAACTGTTTTTT
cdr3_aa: CASRPPGPGREKLFF

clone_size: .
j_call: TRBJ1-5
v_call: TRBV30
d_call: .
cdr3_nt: TGTGCCTGGAGTTTTACTAGGGTCGATCAGCCCCAGCATTTT
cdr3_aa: CAWSFTRVDQPQHF

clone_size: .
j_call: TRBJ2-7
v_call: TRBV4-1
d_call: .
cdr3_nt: TGCGCCAGCAGCTTGGACGCGGGGACAGTGCAGTACTTC
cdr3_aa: CASSLDAGTVQYF

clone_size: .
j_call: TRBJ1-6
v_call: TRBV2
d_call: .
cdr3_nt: TGTGCCAGCAGGGGCACAGGGACGTCCTATAATTCACCCCTCCACTTT
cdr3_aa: CASRGTGTSYNSPLHF

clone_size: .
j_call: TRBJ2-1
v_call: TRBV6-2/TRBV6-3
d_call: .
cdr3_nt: TGTGCCAGCAGTTCCGCCCTGGCGGGTTATAATGAGCAGTTCTTC
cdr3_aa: CASSSALAGYNEQFF

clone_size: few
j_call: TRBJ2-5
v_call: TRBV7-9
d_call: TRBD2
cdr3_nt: TGTGCCAGCAGCGCGGGACTAGCGGGGGGACAGACCCAGTACTTC
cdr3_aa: CASSAGLAGGQTQYF

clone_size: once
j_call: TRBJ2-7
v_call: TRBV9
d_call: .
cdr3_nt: TGTGCCAGCAGCTCCCAAGTAGGGACTTTTGGCGGCGAGCAGTACTTC
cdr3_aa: CASSSQVGTFGGEQYF

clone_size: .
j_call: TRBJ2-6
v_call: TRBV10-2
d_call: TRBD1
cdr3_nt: TGCGCCAGCAGTGAGGGTTATTTGGGACAGCACTCTGGGGCCAACGTCCTGACTTTC
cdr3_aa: CASSEGYLGQHSGANVLTF

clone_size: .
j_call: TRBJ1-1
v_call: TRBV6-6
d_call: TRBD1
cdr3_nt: TGTGCCAGCAGTCGACAGGGGGTGGGGTCAGCGAACACTGAAGCTTTCTTT
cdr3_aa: CASSRQGVGSANTEAFF

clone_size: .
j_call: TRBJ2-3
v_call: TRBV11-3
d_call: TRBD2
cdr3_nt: TGTGCCAGCAGCTTAGAGGGACTAGCGACGGGGGATACGCAGTATTTT
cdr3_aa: CASSLEGLATGDTQYF